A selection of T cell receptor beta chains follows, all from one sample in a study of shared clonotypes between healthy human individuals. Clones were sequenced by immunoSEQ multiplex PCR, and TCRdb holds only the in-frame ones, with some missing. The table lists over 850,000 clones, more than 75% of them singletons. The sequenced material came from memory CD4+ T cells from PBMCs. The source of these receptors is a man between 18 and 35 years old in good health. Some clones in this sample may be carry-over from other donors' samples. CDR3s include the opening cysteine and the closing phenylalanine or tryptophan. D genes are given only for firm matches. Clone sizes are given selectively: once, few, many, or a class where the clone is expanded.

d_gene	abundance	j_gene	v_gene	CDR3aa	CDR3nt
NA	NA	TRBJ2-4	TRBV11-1	CASSTRQENIQYF	TGTGCCAGCAGCACAAGACAGGAAAACATTCAGTACTTC
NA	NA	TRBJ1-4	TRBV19	CASSTPQSEKLFF	TGTGCCAGTAGTACCCCCCAAAGCGAAAAACTGTTTTTT
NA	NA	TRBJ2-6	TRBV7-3	CASSQQGKTGANVLTF	TGTGCCAGCAGCCAACAGGGAAAGACTGGGGCCAACGTCCTGACTTTC
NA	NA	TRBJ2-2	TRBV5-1	CASSLGETGELFF	TGCGCCAGCAGCTTGGGAGAGACCGGGGAGCTGTTTTTT
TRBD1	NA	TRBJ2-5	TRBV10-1	CASSDRAGTGQETQYF	TGCGCCAGCAGTGACCGAGCCGGGACAGGCCAAGAGACCCAGTACTTC
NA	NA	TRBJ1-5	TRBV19	CASSILEINQPQHF	TGTGCCAGTAGTATACTTGAGATTAATCAGCCCCAGCATTTT
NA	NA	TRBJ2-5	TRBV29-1	CSVVQIQETQYF	TGCAGCGTTGTTCAGATCCAAGAGACCCAGTACTTC
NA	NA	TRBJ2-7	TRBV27	CASSLFHRGAKTYEQYF	TGTGCCAGCAGTTTGTTCCACCGGGGAGCAAAAACCTACGAGCAGTACTTC
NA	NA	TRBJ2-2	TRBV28	CASSLTTGLLNTGELFF	TGTGCCAGCAGCCTAACTACAGGGTTACTCAACACCGGGGAGCTGTTTTTT
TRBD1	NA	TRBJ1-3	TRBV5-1	CASREGTGSGNTIYF	TGCGCCAGCAGGGAGGGGACAGGGTCTGGAAACACCATATATTTT
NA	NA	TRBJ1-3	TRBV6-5	CASSTSSPNTIYF	TGTGCCAGCAGTACCTCGTCGCCAAACACCATATATTTT
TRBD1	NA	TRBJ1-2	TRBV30	CAWSATGGSGYTF	TGTGCCTGGAGCGCTACAGGGGGATCTGGCTACACCTTC
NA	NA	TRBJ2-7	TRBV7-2	CASSLGQENEQYF	TGTGCCAGCAGCTTAGGGCAGGAAAACGAGCAGTACTTC
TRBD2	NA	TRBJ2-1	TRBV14	CASSQGLAYNEQFF	TGTGCCAGCAGCCAGGGACTAGCTTACAATGAGCAGTTCTTC
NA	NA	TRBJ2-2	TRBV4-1	CASSPYVGAGAGELFF	TGCGCCAGCAGCCCGTACGTAGGGGCTGGGGCCGGGGAGCTGTTTTTT
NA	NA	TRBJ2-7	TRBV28	CASTPLGRSSYEQYF	TGTGCCAGCACCCCGCTGGGGCGGAGCTCCTACGAGCAGTACTTC
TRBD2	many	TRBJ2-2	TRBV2	CASSVRLAGGAGELFF	TGTGCCAGCAGTGTCCGACTAGCGGGAGGGGCCGGGGAGCTGTTTTTT
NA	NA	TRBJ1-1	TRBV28	CASSPSAGFITEAFF	TGTGCCAGCAGTCCCTCGGCAGGGTTTATCACTGAAGCTTTCTTT
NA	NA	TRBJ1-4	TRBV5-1	CASSPDTGLTNEKLFF	TGCGCCAGCAGCCCCGATACAGGGCTTACTAATGAAAAACTGTTTTTT
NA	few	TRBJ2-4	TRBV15	CATSGPGANNIQYF	TGTGCCACCAGCGGGCCGGGAGCCAATAACATTCAGTACTTC
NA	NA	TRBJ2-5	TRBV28	CASSQDGAWTQYF	TGTGCCAGCAGTCAGGACGGTGCATGGACCCAGTACTTC
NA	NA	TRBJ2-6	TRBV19	CASSIARNERSGANVLTF	TGTGCCAGTAGTATAGCGAGGAACGAGCGGTCTGGGGCCAACGTCCTGACTTTC
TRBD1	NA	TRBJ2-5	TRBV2	CASSGQGGQTQYF	TGTGCCAGCAGTGGACAGGGCGGACAGACCCAGTACTTC
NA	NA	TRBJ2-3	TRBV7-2	CASSISPRYTQYF	TGTGCCAGCAGCATTTCCCCCCGGTATACGCAGTATTTT
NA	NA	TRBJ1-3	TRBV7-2	CASSFQRENTIYF	TGTGCCAGCAGCTTCCAGAGGGAAAACACCATATATTTT
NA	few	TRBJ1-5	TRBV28	CASSSTGRNQPQHF	TGTGCCAGCAGTTCGACAGGACGCAATCAGCCCCAGCATTTT
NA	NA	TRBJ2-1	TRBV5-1	CASRGGENNEQFF	TGCGCCAGCAGGGGGGGTGAGAACAATGAGCAGTTCTTC
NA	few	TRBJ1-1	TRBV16	CASSQSRTTEAFF	TGTGCCAGCAGCCAATCGAGGACCACTGAAGCTTTCTTT
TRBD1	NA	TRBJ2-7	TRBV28	CASRGQDRRYEQYF	TGTGCCAGCAGGGGACAGGACAGGAGGTACGAGCAGTACTTC
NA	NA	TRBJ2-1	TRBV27	CASNSLAFSYNEQFF	TGTGCCAGCAATTCGCTAGCGTTTTCCTACAATGAGCAGTTCTTC
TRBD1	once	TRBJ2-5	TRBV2	CASRGQLIETQYF	TGTGCCAGTAGGGGACAGCTAATCGAGACCCAGTACTTC